This TCR beta chain was sequenced for a study of T cell changes during pregnancy in multiple sclerosis. The method was immunoSEQ multiplex PCR; TCRdb's version includes in-frame clones alone and lacks a portion of them. The sample holds 65,000 to 90,000 clones, roughly 92% seen once. Trimming pared 1 base from V and 1 base from J, leaving 11 bases between. This CDR3 has 16 amino acids. Germline V CDR1 and CDR2: LGHNA, YSLEER. The chain links TRBV4-3 to TRBJ2-1; D may be TRBD2 (6 bases). This specimen consisted of peripheral blood, obtained before pregnancy. The source is a female donor with multiple sclerosis, enrolled in a pregnancy study. The CDR3 reads CASSQGWGTSYNEQFF. The DNA for the CDR3 is TGCGCCAGCAGCCAAGGGTGGGGGACTTCCTACAATGAGCAGTTCTTC.